This TCR beta chain came from a study of CD8+ T cells in alopecia areata. Study-wide background: Dosing spanned 6 to 18 months on tofacitinib, then 6 months off drug.

As the sequencing template, cDNA was produced by extracting RNA and reverse transcribing it. Using immunoSEQ multiplex PCR, the repertoire was profiled, and TCRdb retains in-frame clones only, with some absent. This sample has over 150,000 clones, with about 55% found just once. The CDR3 runs to 14 residues. The V end lost 0 bases, the J end lost 6 bases, and 12 bases lay between the germline ends. Per germline, CDR1 MGHRA and CDR2 YSYEKL. Sample treatment: oral pan-JAK inhibitor, 5-10 mg twice daily. The V call is TRBV4-1, the J call TRBJ2-7; possible D gene TRBD2, 5 bases. The sample in question was CD8+ T cells sorted from blood, obtained at week 24, from a patient treated with tofacitinib. This receptor was taken from a human donor with alopecia areata. CDR3: CASSQEPGTPEQYF. CDR3 in DNA: TGCGCCAGCAGCCAAGAACCGGGAACCCCCGAGCAGTACTTC.